These 32 T cell receptor beta chains were all obtained from the same sample, sequenced in a study of T cell responses to AZD1222 COVID-19 vaccine. Produced via immunoSEQ multiplex PCR; TCRdb's table is partial and in-frame only. Altogether about 100,000 clones are present, roughly 84% being singletons, with the ten largest covering 2.8%. The specimen was peripheral blood, collected on day 0 of AZD1222 vaccination. These receptor sequences come from an adult in good health.

CDR3 in DNA: TGTGCCAGCAGCGCAGGTTTTGGTTCACCCCTCCACTTT. This codes for CASSAGFGSPLHF. The chain has TRBV9 and TRBJ1-6; no clear D. The CDR3 consists of 13 residues. Germline V lookup: CDR1 SGDLS, CDR2 YYNGEE. The V and J ends lost 3 bases and 9 bases respectively, with 10 bases between them.

The rearrangement links TRBV2 to TRBJ2-1; no firm D call. The germline gives CDR1 SNHLY, CDR2 FYNNEI. Trimming took 5 bases from V and 7 from J, leaving 15 bases between them. The CDR3 covers 14 residues. The CDR3 region has the DNA TGTGCCAGCAGTACCCGGGCCGTCAAGAATGAGCAGTTCTTC. Translating it yields CASSTRAVKNEQFF. The full variable domain, its missing parts supplied by reference TRBV2 and TRBJ2-1, is EPEVTQTPSHQVTQMGQEVILRCVPISNHLYFYWYRQILGQKVEFLVSFYNNEISEKSEIFDDQFSVERPDGSNFTLKIRSTKLEDSAMYFCASSTRAVKNEQFFGPGTRLTVL.

This rearrangement joins TRBV18 to TRBJ1-1; D gene unclear. V was trimmed by 3 bases and J by 7 bases, leaving 12 bases between them. The CDR3 runs 13 residues. The V gene's germline CDR1 is KGHSH and CDR2 LQKENI. The chain's CDR3 is CASSPQHGLEAFF. Written as DNA, the CDR3 is TGTGCCAGCTCACCTCAACACGGGCTTGAAGCTTTCTTT.

The chain has TRBV18 and TRBJ2-1; D gene uncertain. V lost 1 base to trimming and J lost 10 bases, with 11 bases between them. The CDR3 runs to 13 residues. CDR1 and CDR2 from the germline V gene are KGHSH and LQKENI. The CDR3 DNA sequence: TGTGCCAGCTCACCACTAAAGGATCGCGAGCAGTTCTTC. This gives the protein CASSPLKDREQFF.

This chain links TRBV12-5 with TRBJ1-1; D is ambiguous. V lost 9 bases, J lost 2 bases, and 16 bases lay in between. Germline CDR1 reads LGHNT; CDR2 reads FRNRAP. The CDR3 loop spans 14 amino acids. CDR3 protein: CASRNPSTNTEAFF. CDR3 sequence (DNA): TGTGCTAGCCGAAACCCTTCGACCAACACTGAAGCTTTCTTT.

This chain links TRBV6-5 with TRBJ1-1; unclear D gene. Trimming stripped 0 bases from V and 1 base from J, with 9 bases between. Germline values: CDR1 MNHEY, CDR2 SVGAGI. This CDR3 region has 15 residues. The CDR3 protein is CASSYSPPQNTEAFF. Here the CDR3 DNA reads TGTGCCAGCAGTTACTCGCCCCCTCAGAACACTGAAGCTTTCTTT.

The J gene is TRBJ1-3, the V gene TRBV27; the match to TRBD1 covers 8 bases. The CDR3 runs 14 residues. Per the germline V gene, CDR1 is MNHEY and CDR2 is SMNVEV (reference sequence). V lost 5 bases, J lost 2 bases, and 2 bases stayed unmatched. CDR3 nucleotides: TGTGCCAGCAGTCAACAGGGGGCTGGAAACACCATATATTTT. Translation: CASSQQGAGNTIYF.

This chain links TRBV24-1 with TRBJ1-2, with D possibly matching TRBD1 (6 bases). Germline loops: CDR1 KGHDR, CDR2 SFDVKD. CDR3 length: 14 residues. The ends were cut back, 4 bases at V and 7 bases at J, with 15 bases in the middle. CDR3 protein: CATSDAGTLGGYTF. CDR3 coding DNA: TGTGCCACCAGTGACGCAGGGACATTAGGTGGCTACACCTTC.

This sequence joins TRBV12-3 or TRBV12-4 and TRBJ1-1, with 7 bases that match TRBD1. Trimming took 7 bases from V and 4 from J; bases not matched to a gene: 3. This CDR3 spans 12 amino acids. The CDR3 coding sequence is TGTGCCAGCACGGACAGGACCACTGAAGCTTTCTTT. Its protein product is CASTDRTTEAFF.

V usage is TRBV11-3 and J usage is TRBJ2-1, with D perhaps matching TRBD1 (6 bases). The CDR3 is 15 amino acids. The V end was cut by 6 bases, the J end by 2 bases, with 14 bases between. From germline, CDR1 is SGHNT and CDR2 YENEEA. CDR3 coding DNA: TGTGCCAGCAGTTCCCAACAGGGAGCCTACAATGAGCAGTTCTTC. Residues: CASSSQQGAYNEQFF.

V gene TRBV7-9 combines with J gene TRBJ2-1; a possible D gene is TRBD2 (6 bases). This CDR3 comprises 16 residues. V was trimmed by 4 bases and J by 1 base, leaving 14 bases between them. Germline CDR1 reads SEHNR; CDR2 reads FQNEAQ (reference sequence). CDR3 protein: CASSSSLGGSYNEQFF. The CDR3, as DNA: TGTGCCAGCAGCTCCTCCTTGGGGGGATCCTACAATGAGCAGTTCTTC.

The chain recombines TRBV20-1 with TRBJ1-1, with 9 bases aligning to TRBD1. The CDR3 has 15 amino acids. V dropped 3 bases and J dropped 0; count of bases not matched to a gene: 5. Germline lookup yields CDR1 DFQATT and CDR2 SNEGSKA (reference sequence). The CDR3 loop reads CSASRDRDLNTEAFF. The CDR3 DNA follows: TGCAGTGCTAGTAGGGACAGGGACCTGAACACTGAAGCTTTCTTT.

The chain has TRBV29-1 and TRBJ1-1; D unclear. Trimming left V 4 bases short and J 1 base short, with 10 bases between. CDR1 is SQVTM, CDR2 ANQGSEA, per germline. This CDR3 has 13 residues. DNA of the CDR3: TGCAGCGTTGTTATATCTAGGAACACTGAAGCTTTCTTT. Its protein is CSVVISRNTEAFF.

The rearrangement uses TRBV19 and TRBJ2-7; D possibly uses TRBD1 or TRBD2 (5 bases each). The V gene lost 1 base and the J gene lost 6 bases, with 10 bases spanning the gap. This CDR3 comprises 13 residues. Germline CDR1 reads LNHDA; CDR2 reads SQIVND (reference sequence). The CDR3 is CASSIGGSVEQYF. The CDR3 region has the DNA TGTGCCAGTAGTATAGGGGGGTCGGTCGAGCAGTACTTC.

This clone was seen only a few times. The chain has TRBV6-5 and TRBJ1-4; no clear D. The CDR3 runs 13 residues. Germline V gene sequence: CDR1 MNHEY, CDR2 SVGAGI. The V and J ends lost 5 bases and 5 bases respectively, with 9 bases between them. CDR3 DNA sequence: TGTGCCAGCAGTCAAACCGGGAATGAAAAACTGTTTTTT. Its protein is CASSQTGNEKLFF.

The chain combines TRBV6-5 with TRBJ1-3; D is possibly TRBD1 (6 bases). The CDR3 contains 15 residues. Germline assignment: CDR1 MNHEY and CDR2 SVGAGI. The V gene lost 6 bases and the J gene lost 2 bases, with 14 bases spanning the gap. In DNA, the CDR3 is TGTGCCAGCAGGCGCCAGGGGTGGACTGGAAACACCATATATTTT. Residues: CASRRQGWTGNTIYF.

This chain links TRBV14 with TRBJ2-7, with D perhaps matching TRBD2 (5 bases). V was shortened by 1 base and J by 1 base, with 11 bases between the two germline ends. The CDR3 is made up of 15 amino acids. Germline CDR1 SGHDN, CDR2 FVKESK. CDR3 DNA sequence: TGTGCCAGCAGCCAAGGCGGGTGGAGTTCCTACGAGCAGTACTTC. This translates into CASSQGGWSSYEQYF.

J is TRBJ2-5 and V is TRBV7-2; 9 nucleotides agree with TRBD2. CDR3 length equals 16 residues. V was clipped by 1 base and J by 3 bases; unmatched bases: 6. Per the germline V gene, CDR1 is SGHTA and CDR2 is FQGNSA. CDR3 DNA sequence: TGTGCCAGCAGCTTAGGGCTAGCGGGAAGGAAAGAGACCCAGTACTTC. Translating gives CASSLGLAGRKETQYF. Full variable domain (remainder filled in from reference TRBV7-2 and TRBJ2-5): GAGVSQSPSNKVTEKGKDVELRCDPISGHTALYWYRQSLGQGLEFLIYFQGNSAPDKSGLPSDRFSAERTGGSVSTLTIQRTQQEDSAVYLCASSLGLAGRKETQYFGPGTRLLVL.

This clone was found once. The chain has TRBV30 and TRBJ1-6; D gene uncertain. The V gene's germline CDR1 is GTSNPN and CDR2 SVGIG (reference sequence). There are 13 residues in the CDR3. Trimming took off 7 bases at V and 7 bases at J, with 14 bases between the two ends. The CDR3 DNA follows: TGTGCCTCTGAAACGGGTCGAAATTCACCCCTCCACTTT. Its translation: CASETGRNSPLHF.

The J gene is TRBJ1-3, the V gene TRBV6-6; D may be TRBD1 (6 bases). V was trimmed by 6 bases and J by 0 bases, leaving 18 bases between them. The CDR3 sequence is 17 residues long. Germline V gene sequence: CDR1 MNHNY, CDR2 SVGAGI (reference sequence). The CDR3 sequence is CASSRTTGQNSGNTIYF. CDR3 in DNA: TGTGCCAGCAGCCGAACAACAGGACAGAACTCTGGAAACACCATATATTTT.

The chain carries TRBV5-6 and TRBJ1-2; D not resolved. CDR1 is SGHDT and CDR2 is YYEEEE in the germline V gene. Trimming cost V 4 bases and J 4 bases, with 14 bases left between them. This CDR3 is built from 14 residues. In DNA, the CDR3 is TGTGCCAGCAGCCCCCCTTCAGCCGTCTATGGCTACACCTTC. Translated: CASSPPSAVYGYTF.

The chain has TRBV6-5 and TRBJ1-1, with unresolved D. Germline lookup yields CDR1 MNHEY and CDR2 SVGAGI. This CDR3 has 14 amino acids. V was shortened by 5 bases and J by 4 bases, with 14 bases between the two germline ends. The CDR3 nucleotides are TGTGCCAGCAGTACTCCCTTGGGAGGCACTGAAGCTTTCTTT. This codes for CASSTPLGGTEAFF.

The gene calls are TRBV18 and TRBJ1-4; D remains ambiguous. The CDR3 is made up of 14 amino acids. Germline lookup yields CDR1 KGHSH and CDR2 LQKENI. Trimming took 3 bases from V and 7 from J, leaving 12 bases between them. The CDR3 spells CASSPSGVGEKLFF. CDR3 DNA sequence: TGTGCCAGCTCACCGTCCGGGGTGGGTGAAAAACTGTTTTTT.

The V and J genes are TRBV4-3 and TRBJ2-3; D might be TRBD2 (6 bases). This CDR3 comprises 18 residues. Between the trimmed V and J ends, which lost 0 bases and 2 bases, there was a span of 18 bases. Germline CDR1 is LGHNA and CDR2 is YSLEER. CDR3 sequence (DNA): TGCGCCAGCAGCCAAGATCGACTCTCTGGGGGGTTCACAGATACGCAGTATTTT. Translation: CASSQDRLSGGFTDTQYF.

The V call is TRBV7-2, the J call TRBJ1-2; TRBD1 matches 9 bases. CDR1 SGHTA and CDR2 FQGNSA come from the germline V gene. This CDR3 has 14 amino acids. V lost 5 bases and J lost 8; bases outside the gene matches: 9. The CDR3 DNA follows: TGTGCCAGCAGCCTGGGACAGGGAATGGGCGGCTACACCTTC. It specifies CASSLGQGMGGYTF.

There are a few counts of this clone. The chain couples TRBV4-3 to TRBJ2-5, with 7 positions matching TRBD2. Germline V gene sequence: CDR1 LGHNA, CDR2 YSLEER. After removal of 0 bases from V and 4 bases from J, the junction contained 5 bases not matched to a gene. This CDR3 has 15 residues. The CDR3 region is CASSQDRVAGETQYF. The CDR3 region has the DNA TGCGCCAGCAGCCAAGATCGGGTAGCGGGAGAGACCCAGTACTTC.

For this clone: The sample holds other DNA sequences that translate to the same CDR3. V is TRBV27 and J is TRBJ2-7; the D is unclear. This CDR3 has 13 amino acids. Per germline, CDR1 MNHEY and CDR2 SMNVEV (reference sequence). The V and J ends lost 5 bases and 1 base respectively, with 9 bases between them. The CDR3 DNA reads as TGTGCCAGCAGTCCCGGCCAGTCCTACGAGCAGTACTTC. Its translation: CASSPGQSYEQYF.

This clone was found once. V gene TRBV6-5 combines with J gene TRBJ1-1; D is unresolved. Trimming took off 8 bases at V and 5 bases at J, with 9 bases between the two ends. The germline V gene has CDR1 MNHEY and CDR2 SVGAGI. This CDR3 is built from 11 residues. The CDR3 DNA sequence: TGTGCCAGCCCCGAGAGGACTGAAGCTTTCTTT. Its translation is CASPERTEAFF.

This clone was picked up one time. This chain uses TRBV18 with TRBJ1-3; no definite D call. V dropped 1 base and J dropped 0 bases, with 10 bases sitting between them. The CDR3 extends over 16 amino acids. The germline gives CDR1 KGHSH, CDR2 LQKENI. CDR3 loop: CASSPLVSDSGNTIYF. DNA of the CDR3: TGTGCCAGCTCACCACTGGTGAGTGACTCTGGAAACACCATATATTTT.

The rearrangement links TRBV2 to TRBJ1-2; D is possibly TRBD1 (5 bases). Germline assignment: CDR1 SNHLY and CDR2 FYNNEI. V was trimmed by 7 bases and J by 8 bases, leaving 17 bases between them. This CDR3 comprises 13 residues. CDR3: CASTSRAGQGYTF. CDR3 sequence (DNA): TGTGCCAGCACCTCCCGGGCAGGGCAAGGCTACACCTTC. Full variable domain (missing parts from reference TRBV2 and TRBJ1-2): EPEVTQTPSHQVTQMGQEVILRCVPISNHLYFYWYRQILGQKVEFLVSFYNNEISEKSEIFDDQFSVERPDGSNFTLKIRSTKLEDSAMYFCASTSRAGQGYTFGSGTRLTVV.

This clone was seen only once. CDR3 loop: CASSSWTSGGTDTQYF. The CDR3 DNA reads as TGTGCCAGCAGTTCTTGGACTAGCGGGGGCACAGATACGCAGTATTTT. J is TRBJ2-3 and V is TRBV6-2 or TRBV6-3, with TRBD2 identical over 12 bases. Losses at the gene ends were 4 bases for V and 1 base for J; bases not matched to a gene: 3. This CDR3 region has 16 residues. The germline V gene encodes CDR1 MNHEY and CDR2 SVGEGT.

The chain employs TRBV5-1 and TRBJ1-3; maybe TRBD1 (6 bases). Germline assignment: CDR1 SGHRS and CDR2 YFSETQ. The CDR3 is 16 amino acids. The V gene lost 2 bases and the J gene lost 0 bases, with 12 bases spanning the gap. CDR3 loop: CASSFVTGFSGNTIYF. For the CDR3, the DNA is TGCGCCAGCAGCTTCGTGACAGGATTCTCTGGAAACACCATATATTTT.